The 7 T cell receptor beta chains in this list originate from one sample, sequenced in a study of blood T cells in healthy people across ages. Through a sample-barcoded 5' primer and a J-beta primer mix, a second PCR was run for roughly 6 to 11 cycles. TCRdb re-derived calls from the 5' RACE reads in MiXCR, one entry per CDR3 protein. The sample carries more than 800,000 distinct CDR3 sequences, 25% to 35% recorded once. Sequencing was done on a sample of blood. These TCRs come from a woman aged 80 or over in good health.

CDR3 sequence (DNA): TGTGCCAGCTCACCCCCTCGGAGCACGATGAACACTGAAGCTTTCTTT. Protein sequence: CASSPPRSTMNTEAFF. The chain recombines TRBV18 with TRBJ1-1, with D hard to call. V was clipped by 3 bases and J by 0 bases, with 14 bases between them. The CDR3 sequence is 16 residues long. Looked up from germline, CDR1 is KGHSH and CDR2 is LQKENI.

This clonotype was observed at least ten times. The chain employs TRBV15 and TRBJ2-1; 8 bases line up with TRBD1. The CDR3 length is 13 residues. The V and J ends lost 3 bases and 7 bases, in that order; junction bases with no gene match: 2. Germline CDR1 reads LNHNV; CDR2 reads YYDKDF (reference sequence). The CDR3 DNA reads TGTGCCACCAGCAGGGACAGGGCAAATGAGCAGTTCTTC. Its protein product is CATSRDRANEQFF.

In its sample, this clonotype was seen many times. The chain carries TRBV6-5 and TRBJ1-2, with TRBD1 identical over 7 bases. The CDR3 consists of 15 residues. J gave up 5 bases and V 6 bases, and 12 bases lay outside the gene matches. The germline V gene encodes CDR1 MNHEY and CDR2 SVGAGI. Here the CDR3 reads CASRRTGELLYGYTF. CDR3 bases: TGTGCCAGCAGACGCACAGGGGAGCTCTTATATGGCTACACCTTC.

As for this clonotype: Germline is not matched at one junction end, which may reflect a read error. CDR3 residues: CANSLSSYNEQFF. The CDR3 DNA reads TGTGCCAACAGTTTAAGTTCCTACAATGAGCAGTTCTTC. The chain combines TRBV12-3 or TRBV12-4 with TRBJ2-1; no reliable D call. The CDR3 length is 13 residues.

In this sample, this clonotype turned up many times. V and J are TRBV12-3 or TRBV12-4 and TRBJ2-3; TRBD2 matches at 14 bases. The CDR3 runs 18 residues. V lost 5 bases, J lost 13 bases, and 20 bases stayed unmatched. CDR3 coding DNA: TGTGCCAGCAGTCTCACAGGACTAGCGGGGGGCGTAATAGAGCGGAAGTATTTT. It translates to CASSLTGLAGGVIERKYF.

The chain joins TRBV4-3 to TRBJ2-2, with D maybe TRBD1 (5 bases). The germline CDR1 and CDR2 sequences are LGHNA and YSLEER. CDR3 size: 15 residues. V was pared by 2 bases and J by 0 bases, with 7 bases between. CDR3 nucleotide sequence: TGCGCCAGCAGCCAATCAGGGTCGAACACCGGGGAGCTGTTTTTT. It translates to CASSQSGSNTGELFF.

This clonotype showed up many times. The chain has TRBV10-2 and TRBJ2-7, with 9 bases fitting TRBD2. CDR1 is WSHSY, CDR2 SAAADI, per germline. The CDR3 contains 14 residues. With V trimmed by 5 bases and J by 4 bases, 6 bases remained unmatched. CDR3 sequence: CASSRAAGGYEQYF. As DNA, the CDR3 is TGCGCCAGCAGTAGAGCAGCGGGGGGATACGAGCAGTACTTC.